Following are 2 T cell receptor beta chains from one sample sequenced in a study of T cells in localized non-small cell lung cancer. TCRdb's copy holds only in-frame clones and misses some; the assay was immunoSEQ multiplex PCR. Of around 31,000 clones listed, about 89% are singletons. The sequencing used peripheral blood, collected before any cancer treatment. The receptor source for this set is a female donor older than 55 with stage I lung adenocarcinoma.

The rearrangement joins TRBV5-8 to TRBJ2-7; TRBD1 matches at 10 bases. Losses at the gene ends were 2 bases for V and 6 bases for J; bases not matched to a gene: 5. The germline V gene has CDR1 SGHTS and CDR2 YDEGEE. There are 14 residues in the CDR3. DNA of the CDR3: TGTGCCAGCAGCTTCCCCGGGACAGGGGTCGAGCAGTACTTC. Protein product: CASSFPGTGVEQYF.

This chain uses TRBV4-3 with TRBJ2-1; D not certain. Germline-derived CDR1 and CDR2 are LGHNA and YSLEER. Trimming shortened V by 0 bases and J by 0 bases, and 9 bases separated the two germline ends. The CDR3 runs 16 residues. The CDR3 sequence: CASSQEWGSSYNEQFF. CDR3 in DNA: TGCGCCAGCAGCCAAGAGTGGGGTAGCTCCTACAATGAGCAGTTCTTC.